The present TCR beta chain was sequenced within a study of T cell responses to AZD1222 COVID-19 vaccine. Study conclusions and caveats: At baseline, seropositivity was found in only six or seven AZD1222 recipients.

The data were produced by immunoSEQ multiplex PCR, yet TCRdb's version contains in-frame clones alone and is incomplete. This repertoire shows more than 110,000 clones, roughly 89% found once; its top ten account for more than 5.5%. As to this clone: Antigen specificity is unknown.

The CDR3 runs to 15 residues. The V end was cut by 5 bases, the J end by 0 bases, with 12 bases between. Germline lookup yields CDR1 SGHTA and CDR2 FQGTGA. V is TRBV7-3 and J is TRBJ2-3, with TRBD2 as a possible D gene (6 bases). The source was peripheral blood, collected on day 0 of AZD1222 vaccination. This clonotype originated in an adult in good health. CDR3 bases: TGTGCCAGCAGCCGTAGGGAGGCTAGCACAGATACGCAGTATTTT. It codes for CASSRREASTDTQYF.